Here is one T cell receptor beta chain with its context. This clone was recorded at least ten times. Its antigen is not yet known. The record has no base qualities; no much larger clone is one base away. The collaborating institutions used their own protocols to collect whole blood in K2EDTA tubes. For TCRbeta analysis, collaborators shipped samples in one of three forms: frozen whole blood, isolated PBMCs, or DNA extracted from either of those sample types. This sample stems from a study of blood T cell repertoires in COVID-19 (dated by TCRdb to about 2020). For the wider study: Samples from collaborators originated in the United States, Italy and Spain and spanned both the acute and convalescent phases of COVID-19. The prospective study material was composed of cDNA or gDNA derived from T cells, B-cell-depleted T cells, or PBMCs. The dataset comprised deeply sampled blood TCRbeta repertoires from subjects exposed to, actively infected with, or recovered from COVID-19. A freely available public database, intended as a resource for researchers studying the immune response to SARS-CoV-2, is where the repertoires were released. The samples were drawn from two sources: the first 160 participants of the ongoing ImmuneRACE study, and 1,000 to 1,500 subjects contributed by 6 global collaborators. Nearly every sample came with metadata listing a de-identified subject ID, COVID-19 status, age in years and sex. Where available, HLA class I and class II types were obtained from metadata supplied by the sample provider rather than from assay-based typing.

Trimming at the junction amounts to 2 bases on V and 4 bases on J, and the germline ends lie 23 bases apart. The CDR3 contains 18 residues, cysteine and phenylalanine counted. CDR3 DNA is the only sequence kept; it has 54 bases, read in frame from the first base. Via the germline V gene, CDR1 is MDHEN and CDR2 SYDVKM. TCRbeta CDR3 regions were amplified from genomic DNA using the immunoSEQ Assay, a bias-controlled multiplex PCR. In the source study's methods: Nucleated cell counts per sample were estimated from amplification of reference gene primers within the assay. To quantify the absolute abundance of each unique TCRbeta CDR3 rearrangement, sequence reads were collapsed and filtered. For each sample, productive Simpson clonality was calculated by taking the square root of Simpson's diversity index across productive rearrangements. TCRdb took this table from immuneACCESS and kept in-frame rearrangements with V and J called. Such tables lack part of the clones; where checked against another copy, unresolved V genes explain under half of the gap, and the rest is unexplained. V and J calls and clone size are copied from that table; D and trimming were computed from the DNA. The sample table records approximately 70,000 clones; 65% to 80% of these occur just once. Of the sample, more than 20% is held by the ten largest clones.

Overall results and qualifications from the work: The amount of clinical and demographic metadata varied by source and participant and was provided uncurated.

Sequenced sample: peripheral blood. The sequence came from a man between 60 and 70 years old with active or convalescent COVID-19. The chain is assembled from TRBV28 and TRBJ1-2; TRBD1 is a weak D gene call, 5 bases matching. The sequenced DNA: TGTGCCAGCAGTTTAACATATTTTGACAGAAGGGCCGGCTATGGCTACACCTTC. Its coded protein is CASSLTYFDRRAGYGYTF.